What follows is one T cell receptor (beta chain) and its context. Its specificity is unknown. This sample was taken from a study of OX40 agonist ivuxolimab in advanced cancers. Trimming at V came to 4 bases and at J to 3 bases, leaving 8 bases not matched to a gene. Germline V gene sequence: CDR1 SGHNT, CDR2 YYREEE (reference sequence). The CDR3 length is 15 residues. TCRdb's table, derived via immunoSEQ multiplex PCR, lists solely in-frame clones and lacks some. The data show approximately 84,000 clones, roughly 89% seen once. Study-level points and caveats: Relative to CD4+ cells, CD8+ T cells on average had more expanded clones. Clonal expansion was seen in CD4+ and CD8+ blood T cells by week 6 at 0.1 to 3.0 mg/kg.

With autoimmune disease history or systemic immunosuppression, patients were excluded. The chain combines TRBV5-4 with TRBJ2-7; TRBD1 aligns across 9 bases. The starting material was CD4+ or CD8+ T cells sorted from blood, obtained in a trial of the OX40 agonist ivuxolimab. This receptor was taken from an adult with an advanced solid tumor such as melanoma, head and neck, liver or kidney cancer. DNA for the CDR3: TGTGCCAGCAGCCTCTCCGGGACAGGGATCTACGAGCAGTACTTC. Translating it yields CASSLSGTGIYEQYF.